This record covers a single T cell receptor beta chain. Preparation of the TCRbeta library used unique molecular identifiers. From the PCR reads, TCRdb called clonotypes with MiXCR, one entry per CDR3 protein. Of roughly 500,000 distinct CDR3 sequences listed, approximately 32% are singletons. The data stem from a study of T-cell reconstitution after alpha-beta-depleted transplantation in children. Trimming took off 1 base at V and 10 bases at J, with 8 bases between the two ends. The CDR3 length is 12 residues. Germline-derived CDR1 and CDR2 are LNHNV and YYDKDF (reference sequence). The gene calls are TRBV15 and TRBJ2-1; D uncertain. The input for sequencing was PBMCs from the stem cell graft donor, taken from the stem cell graft. This receptor was obtained from a human donor who donated a stem cell graft to a child with aplastic anemia. CDR3 in amino acids: CATSRAGREQFF. For the CDR3, the DNA is TGTGCCACCAGCAGAGCGGGTAGGGAGCAGTTCTTC.